Following are 26 T cell receptor beta chains from one sample sequenced in a study of Ad26.COV2.S vaccination and SARS-CoV-2 variants. Documented treatment: roughly 18 received Ad26.COV2.S at low or high dose, single or two shots; about 5 received placebo; per-sample allocation not given. Specimens were obtained on day 63 following the first vaccine or placebo injection. This table comes from immunoSEQ multiplex PCR, and its TCRdb copy is limited to in-frame clones, with some not included. The sample records approximately 340,000 clones, about 88% being singletons. The material sequenced was peripheral blood, taken in a trial of Ad26.COV2.S vaccine versus placebo. These receptors were obtained from a person aged 18-65 years who received the Ad26.COV2.S COVID-19 vaccine or a placebo.

V and J are TRBV6-6 and TRBJ2-3; 16 positions match TRBD2. The CDR3 runs 16 residues. The J segment lost 5 bases and the V segment lost 4 bases, leaving 3 bases of the junction unmatched. In germline, CDR1 is MNHNY, CDR2 SVGAGI (reference sequence). For the CDR3, the DNA is TGTGCCAGCAGTTGGGGACTAGCGGGGGGGCAAGATACGCAGTATTTT. The encoded protein is CASSWGLAGGQDTQYF.

This clone has a count of ten or more. Other DNA sequences in this sample translate to the same CDR3. This rearrangement joins TRBV5-1 to TRBJ2-7; 10 nucleotides agree with TRBD2. V shed 1 base, J shed 5 bases, and the junction held 6 bases outside the gene matches. From germline, CDR1 is SGHRS and CDR2 YFSETQ. The CDR3 runs to 15 residues. Here the CDR3 reads CASSLKLAGEDEQYF. CDR3 in DNA: TGCGCCAGCAGCTTGAAGCTAGCGGGAGAGGACGAGCAGTACTTC.

The V call is TRBV4-3, the J call TRBJ1-4, with 10 bases matching TRBD1. V gave up 4 bases and J gave up 4 bases; unmatched junction bases: 3. In germline, CDR1 is LGHNA, CDR2 YSLEER. The CDR3 contains 15 residues. The CDR3 sequence is CASSPRTGGNEKLFF. In nucleotides, the CDR3 is TGCGCCAGCAGCCCACGGACAGGGGGTAATGAAAAACTGTTTTTT.

This chain connects TRBV9 to TRBJ2-2; TRBD1 matches 10 bases. J lost 3 bases, V lost 2 bases, and 7 bases had no gene match. Germline V gene data show CDR1 as SGDLS and CDR2 as YYNGEE. There are 17 residues in the CDR3. The CDR3, as DNA: TGTGCCAGCAGCGTTGACAGGGGGCTGATGGACACCGGGGAGCTGTTTTTT. Its protein is CASSVDRGLMDTGELFF.

V and J are TRBV2 and TRBJ2-3; the match to TRBD1 covers 7 bases. CDR1 and CDR2 (germline): SNHLY, FYNNEI. This CDR3 spans 14 amino acids. V shed 7 bases and J 1 base; nucleotides not matched to a gene: 5. DNA for the CDR3: TGTGCCAGCAAATTTACAGGGGGCACAGATACGCAGTATTTT. Translated, it gives CASKFTGGTDTQYF. The entire variable domain, with the rest obtained from reference TRBV2 and TRBJ2-3, is as follows: EPEVTQTPSHQVTQMGQEVILRCVPISNHLYFYWYRQILGQKVEFLVSFYNNEISEKSEIFDDQFSVERPDGSNFTLKIRSTKLEDSAMYFCASKFTGGTDTQYFGPGTRLTVL.

In this sample, this clone turned up once. The chain uses TRBV9 and TRBJ2-4; D gene uncertain. CDR1 SGDLS and CDR2 YYNGEE come from the germline V gene. Trimming took off 0 bases at V and 6 bases at J, with 7 bases between the two ends. The CDR3 contains 13 residues. The DNA for the CDR3 is TGTGCCAGCAGCGTAGACCGCGGAAACATTCAGTACTTC. Its protein product is CASSVDRGNIQYF.

V usage is TRBV7-2 and J usage is TRBJ1-5; possibly TRBD1 for D (6 bases). The germline CDR1 and CDR2 sequences are SGHTA and FQGNSA. The CDR3 has 16 residues. With 4 bases removed from V and 2 bases from J, the gap between germline ends came to 15 bases. CDR3 region: CASSSYGTRGNQPQHF. Here the CDR3 DNA reads TGTGCCAGCAGCTCGTACGGGACACGAGGCAATCAGCCCCAGCATTTT.

This rearrangement joins TRBV4-3 to TRBJ1-4; tentatively, D is TRBD1 (6 bases). The CDR3 spans 15 residues. Germline V gene lookup returns CDR1 LGHNA and CDR2 YSLEER. V lost 4 bases and J 5 bases, leaving 14 bases between the germline ends. DNA of the CDR3: TGCGCCAGCAGCCCGACAGGCGCCCGAAATGAAAAACTGTTTTTT. The encoded protein is CASSPTGARNEKLFF.

This clone is a singleton in its sample. The chain carries TRBV6-5 and TRBJ1-1, with D unresolved. The germline V gene encodes CDR1 MNHEY and CDR2 SVGAGI. V was shortened by 6 bases and J by 5 bases, with 16 bases between the two germline ends. The CDR3 is 14 amino acids. The CDR3 here is CASREVRDGTEAFF. In DNA, the CDR3 is TGTGCCAGCAGGGAGGTAAGGGATGGGACTGAAGCTTTCTTT.

In nucleotides, the CDR3 is TGTGCCACCAGTGAATCAGGGGGAAATGAGCAGTTCTTC. The encoded protein is CATSESGGNEQFF. The chain joins TRBV24-1 to TRBJ2-1, with 7 bases fitting TRBD1. The CDR3 has 13 amino acids. V lost 4 bases, J lost 7 bases, and 3 bases stayed unmatched. The germline V gene has CDR1 KGHDR and CDR2 SFDVKD.

This clone was seen many times. The rearrangement uses TRBV5-6 and TRBJ1-6; unclear D gene. Deletions cut 4 bases from V and 0 bases from J, with 11 bases between. In germline, CDR1 is SGHDT, CDR2 YYEEEE. The CDR3 runs 16 residues. Written as DNA, the CDR3 is TGTGCCAGCAGCCGTGACACTAGCTCCTATAATTCACCCCTCCACTTT. It codes for CASSRDTSSYNSPLHF. The full variable domain, its missing parts supplied by reference TRBV5-6 and TRBJ1-6, is DAGVTQSPTHLIKTRGQQVTLRCSPKSGHDTVSWYQQALGQGPQFIFQYYEEEERQRGNFPDRFSGHQFPNYSSELNVNALLLGDSALYLCASSRDTSSYNSPLHFGNGTRLTVT.

This rearrangement joins TRBV3-1 (or the pseudogene TRBV3-2) to TRBJ2-3; 7 bases map to TRBD2. CDR3 length equals 17 residues. Looked up from germline, CDR1 is LGHDT and CDR2 is YNNKEL (reference sequence). The V segment lost 1 base and the J segment 1 base; nucleotides outside the gene matches: 8. The CDR3 DNA sequence: TGTGCCAGCAGCCAAGCGAGCGGGGCCTGGGGCACAGATACGCAGTATTTT. Translation: CASSQASGAWGTDTQYF.

This chain uses TRBV7-2 with TRBJ2-1; TRBD2 is a possible D gene (5 bases). The V end was cut by 2 bases, the J end by 4 bases, with 9 bases between. CDR3 length equals 14 residues. In germline, CDR1 is SGHTA, CDR2 FQGNSA. The CDR3 is CASSLIGSYNEQFF. The CDR3 DNA follows: TGTGCCAGCAGCTTAATAGGGAGTTACAATGAGCAGTTCTTC. Full variable domain (remainder filled in from reference TRBV7-2 and TRBJ2-1): GAGVSQSPSNKVTEKGKDVELRCDPISGHTALYWYRQSLGQGLEFLIYFQGNSAPDKSGLPSDRFSAERTGGSVSTLTIQRTQQEDSAVYLCASSLIGSYNEQFFGPGTRLTVL.

J is TRBJ2-7 and V is TRBV7-8; 10 bases agree with TRBD2. The trim removed 5 bases at V and 2 bases at J, leaving 15 bases unmatched. CDR3 size: 18 residues. CDR1 SGHVS and CDR2 FQNEAQ come from the germline V gene. Here the CDR3 reads CASSAGRGLAGVTYEQYF. DNA for the CDR3: TGTGCCAGCAGCGCGGGGCGGGGGCTAGCGGGAGTTACCTACGAGCAGTACTTC.

This chain joins TRBV29-1 and TRBJ1-5; perhaps TRBD1 as D (6 bases). This CDR3 has 13 amino acids. The V end lost 7 bases, the J end lost 2 bases, and 12 bases lay between the germline ends. Germline V gene lookup returns CDR1 SQVTM and CDR2 ANQGSEA. This CDR3 is CSAKGGGNQPQHF. The CDR3 DNA reads as TGCAGCGCCAAGGGGGGCGGCAATCAGCCCCAGCATTTT.

The chain links TRBV7-2 to TRBJ2-7; D perhaps matches TRBD2 (6 bases). Per the germline V gene, CDR1 is SGHTA and CDR2 is FQGNSA. CDR3 length: 15 amino acids. V was shortened by 3 bases and J by 5 bases, with 17 bases between the two germline ends. For the CDR3, the DNA is TGTGCCAGCAGCTTTGCCGGTGCGGGGTTTGACGAGCAGTACTTC. Translated: CASSFAGAGFDEQYF.

V gene TRBV27 combines with J gene TRBJ1-6, with a weak D call TRBD1 (6 bases). The CDR3 has 15 residues. CDR1 and CDR2 from the germline V gene are MNHEY and SMNVEV (reference sequence). Trimming removed 2 bases from V and 4 bases from J, with 9 bases in between. The CDR3 is CASSLKRGYNSPLHF. The CDR3 DNA sequence: TGTGCCAGCAGTTTAAAAAGGGGGTATAATTCACCCCTCCACTTT.

The rearrangement links TRBV7-2 to TRBJ1-2, with D possibly being TRBD1 (5 bases). The CDR3 spans 13 residues. V lost 4 bases and J 8 bases, leaving 14 bases between the germline ends. Per the germline V gene, CDR1 is SGHTA and CDR2 is FQGNSA. CDR3: CASSSGKSGGYTF. The DNA for the CDR3 is TGTGCCAGCAGCTCTGGGAAGTCAGGGGGCTACACCTTC.

V usage is TRBV10-2 and J usage is TRBJ2-7, with 8 nucleotides matching TRBD1. The CDR3 sequence is 14 residues long. Germline values: CDR1 WSHSY, CDR2 SAAADI. With V trimmed by 8 bases and J by 0 bases, 6 bases remained unmatched. DNA for the CDR3: TGCGCCAGCGTAGGACAGGGTTACTCCTACGAGCAGTACTTC. As protein: CASVGQGYSYEQYF.

The chain is built from TRBV3-1 (or the pseudogene TRBV3-2) and TRBJ1-1, with 9 positions matching TRBD1. CDR1 is LGHDT, CDR2 YNNKEL, per germline (reference sequence). The V and J ends lost 4 bases and 7 bases, in that order; junction bases with no gene match: 4. The CDR3 sequence is 13 residues long. CDR3 amino acids: CASSPGTGYEAFF. In DNA form, the CDR3 reads TGTGCCAGCAGCCCCGGGACAGGGTATGAAGCTTTCTTT.

CDR3 loop: CASSEFSGEGSPLHF. The DNA of the CDR3 is TGTGCCAGCAGTGAATTCAGCGGTGAAGGTTCACCCCTCCACTTT. The V and J genes are TRBV2 and TRBJ1-6; no clear D. CDR1 and CDR2 (germline): SNHLY, FYNNEI. Between the trimmed V and J ends, which lost 2 bases and 9 bases, there was a span of 14 bases. CDR3 length: 15 residues.

The chain carries TRBV27 and TRBJ2-1, with 12 bases identical to TRBD2. The V segment lost 10 bases and the J segment 9 bases; nucleotides outside the gene matches: 10. Germline values: CDR1 MNHEY, CDR2 SMNVEV (reference sequence). The CDR3 sequence is 14 residues long. The CDR3 protein is CATSLAGGSGEQFF. For the CDR3, the DNA is TGTGCCACCTCACTAGCGGGAGGATCGGGTGAGCAGTTCTTC.

The chain joins TRBV5-1 to TRBJ1-1; D not certain. The ends were cut back, 4 bases at V and 3 bases at J, with 10 bases in the middle. This CDR3 comprises 13 residues. Germline-derived CDR1 and CDR2 are SGHRS and YFSETQ. The CDR3 DNA reads TGCGCCAGCAGCGGTGACGCCCACACTGAAGCTTTCTTT. It codes for CASSGDAHTEAFF.

In regard to this clone: The same CDR3 arises from other DNA sequences in this sample as well. The chain has TRBV7-9 and TRBJ1-1; possible D gene TRBD1, 5 bases. The V and J ends lost 5 bases and 1 base respectively, with 8 bases between them. This CDR3 has 13 residues. Germline V gene lookup returns CDR1 SEHNR and CDR2 FQNEAQ (reference sequence). The CDR3 bases are TGTGCCAGCAGCCCGGGGGGGAACACTGAAGCTTTCTTT. Translated: CASSPGGNTEAFF.

CDR3 bases: TGTGCCAGCAGCTTGCGGTCAAAGGAAGATACGCAGTATTTT. Its protein product is CASSLRSKEDTQYF. The chain is built from TRBV11-3 and TRBJ2-3; no reliable D call. Germline lookup yields CDR1 SGHNT and CDR2 YENEEA. The V gene lost 3 bases and the J gene lost 5 bases, with 12 bases spanning the gap. The CDR3 loop spans 14 amino acids. Full variable domain (missing parts from reference TRBV11-3 and TRBJ2-3): EAGVVQSPRYKIIEKKQPVAFWCNPISGHNTLYWYLQNLGQGPELLIRYENEEAVDDSQLPKDRFSAERLKGVDSTLKIQPAELGDSAVYLCASSLRSKEDTQYFGPGTRLTVL.

The chain has TRBV9 and TRBJ2-2; D gene ambiguous. The CDR3 runs to 14 residues. Deletions cut 0 bases from V and 1 base from J, with 4 bases between. CDR1 and CDR2 from the germline V gene are SGDLS and YYNGEE. In DNA form, the CDR3 reads TGTGCCAGCAGCGTAGGACAGAACACCGGGGAGCTGTTTTTT. Translating gives CASSVGQNTGELFF.